This entry lists 26 T cell receptor beta chains sequenced from one sample in a study of OX40 agonist ivuxolimab in advanced cancers. Library creation used the immunoSEQ multiplex PCR assay. TCRdb holds this immuneACCESS table with in-frame rearrangements only. Some clones are missing; in checked studies, unresolved V genes explain under half, and the rest has no known cause. The sample contains roughly 40,000 clones, 70% to 90% of them found a single time. Of the sample, approximately 13% falls within the top ten clones. The sample was CD4+ or CD8+ T cells sorted from blood, taken in a trial of the OX40 agonist ivuxolimab. The receptors stem from an adult with an advanced solid tumor such as melanoma, head and neck, liver or kidney cancer.

The chain uses TRBV5-4 and TRBJ1-1; no clear D. The CDR3 length is 13 residues. V was pared by 5 bases and J by 7 bases, with 15 bases between. Germline CDR1 SGHNT, CDR2 YYREEE (reference sequence). For the CDR3, the DNA is TGTGCCAGCAGTGCGGCAGGTGGGGTTGAAGCTTTCTTT. Amino acids: CASSAAGGVEAFF.

DNA of the CDR3: TGTGCTAGTGGTCCGGCGTACGAGCAGTACTTC. Protein: CASGPAYEQYF. V is TRBV12-5 and J is TRBJ2-7; D gene ambiguous. The length of the CDR3 is 11 residues. The germline V gene has CDR1 LGHNT and CDR2 FRNRAP. V was cut by 5 bases and J by 4 bases, with 6 bases left in between.

V usage is TRBV5-6 and J usage is TRBJ2-7; D gene unclear. Germline CDR1 and CDR2: SGHDT and YYEEEE. V was cut by 0 bases and J by 4 bases, with 5 bases left in between. CDR3 size: 12 residues. This chain's CDR3 is CASSLAAYEQYF. For the CDR3, the DNA is TGTGCCAGCAGCTTGGCTGCATACGAGCAGTACTTC.

This clone appeared a few times. The chain is built from TRBV29-1 and TRBJ2-3, with D tentatively TRBD1 (6 bases). CDR1 SQVTM and CDR2 ANQGSEA come from the germline V gene. The CDR3 is 12 amino acids. V dropped 7 bases and J dropped 4 bases, with 12 bases sitting between them. CDR3 loop: CSAADSPDTQYF. For the CDR3, the DNA is TGCAGCGCCGCGGACAGCCCAGATACGCAGTATTTT.

The chain is built from TRBV6-4 and TRBJ1-4; D ambiguous. Germline V gives CDR1 MRHNA, CDR2 SNTAGT. Between the trimmed V and J ends, which lost 2 bases and 8 bases, there was a span of 15 bases. The CDR3 covers 15 residues. CDR3 DNA sequence: TGTGCCAGCAGTGACGTGCGAACCGTCGGGGAAAAACTGTTTTTT. Amino acids: CASSDVRTVGEKLFF.

Regarding this clone: The sample has other DNA sequences that encode this CDR3 too. The chain employs TRBV28 and TRBJ2-7; 7 bases match TRBD2. Germline CDR1 MDHEN, CDR2 SYDVKM. The CDR3 extends over 14 amino acids. The V gene end was trimmed by 3 bases and the J gene end by 0 bases; junction bases not matched to a gene: 2. The DNA of the CDR3 is TGTGCCAGCAGTTTGGGCGGGAGCTCCTACGAGCAGTACTTC. Translated, it gives CASSLGGSSYEQYF. Looking up the rest from reference TRBV28 and TRBJ2-7 gives the full variable domain: DVKVTQSSRYLVKRTGEKVFLECVQDMDHENMFWYRQDPGLGLRLIYFSYDVKMKEKGDIPEGYSVSREKKERFSLILESASTNQTSMYLCASSLGGSSYEQYFGPGTRLTVT.

V gene TRBV4-2 combines with J gene TRBJ2-7, with TRBD1 matching over 7 bases. Losses at the gene ends were 2 bases for V and 2 bases for J; bases not matched to a gene: 12. CDR1 LGHNA and CDR2 YNFKEQ come from the germline V gene. This CDR3 region has 17 residues. The DNA for the CDR3 is TGTGCCAGCAGCCAACCCCAGAGGGGGCCTAGTACCTACGAGCAGTACTTC. It yields the protein CASSQPQRGPSTYEQYF.

V usage is TRBV9 and J usage is TRBJ2-5; no clear D gene. The germline V gene has CDR1 SGDLS and CDR2 YYNGEE. Deletions cut 0 bases from V and 5 bases from J, with 11 bases between. This CDR3 is 14 amino acids long. CDR3 bases: TGTGCCAGCAGCGTAGGTCCCCTAAGGGAGACCCAGTACTTC. Translated, it gives CASSVGPLRETQYF. The whole variable domain, filled in from reference TRBV9 and TRBJ2-5, reads DSGVTQTPKHLITATGQRVTLRCSPRSGDLSVYWYQQSLDQGLQFLIQYYNGEERAKGNILERFSAQQFPDLHSELNLSSLELGDSALYFCASSVGPLRETQYFGPGTRLLVL.

The chain uses TRBV6-1 and TRBJ1-1; D uncertain. Deletions cut 3 bases from V and 0 bases from J, with 5 bases between. Germline V CDR1 and CDR2: MNHNS, SASEGT. The CDR3 is 13 residues long. DNA of the CDR3: TGTGCCAGCAGTGACACAGTGAACACTGAAGCTTTCTTT. Its protein is CASSDTVNTEAFF.

This chain connects TRBV5-8 to TRBJ2-2; 9 bases agree with TRBD1. CDR3 size: 15 residues. Trimming cost V 4 bases and J 6 bases; bases outside gene matches: 7. Germline CDR1 reads SGHTS; CDR2 reads YDEGEE. The CDR3 loop is CASSQGQGRAGELFF. Written as DNA, the CDR3 is TGTGCCAGCAGCCAAGGACAGGGGAGGGCCGGGGAGCTGTTTTTT. The variable domain in full, completed from reference TRBV5-8 and TRBJ2-2, reads EAGVTQSPTHLIKTRGQQATLRCSPISGHTSVYWYQQALGLGLQFLLWYDEGEERNRGNFPPRFSGRQFPNYSSELNVNALELEDSALYLCASSQGQGRAGELFFGEGSRLTVL.

This clone was counted a few times. The rearrangement links TRBV25-1 to TRBJ1-5; D not certain. The CDR3 contains 14 residues. Per germline, CDR1 MGHDK and CDR2 SYGVNS. Trimming stripped 5 bases from V and 4 bases from J, with 12 bases between. CDR3 residues: CASSREGWNQPQHF. The CDR3 bases are TGTGCCAGCAGTAGGGAGGGTTGGAATCAGCCCCAGCATTTT.

The gene calls are TRBV29-1 and TRBJ2-5, with a weak D call TRBD1 (5 bases). The CDR3 totals 12 residues. Germline loops: CDR1 SQVTM, CDR2 ANQGSEA. V was clipped by 4 bases and J by 2 bases, with 8 bases between them. The DNA for the CDR3 is TGCAGCGTTGGACAGCCTCAAGAGACCCAGTACTTC. This sequence encodes CSVGQPQETQYF.

J is TRBJ2-7 and V is TRBV5-6; D may be TRBD2 (6 bases). The V and J ends lost 2 bases and 2 bases respectively, with 14 bases between them. The length of the CDR3 is 15 residues. Germline V gene lookup returns CDR1 SGHDT and CDR2 YYEEEE. CDR3 coding DNA: TGTGCCAGCAGCTTACCCCGGGAGCGACCCTACGAGCAGTACTTC. Translating it yields CASSLPRERPYEQYF.

J is TRBJ2-3 and V is TRBV11-2; 7 positions agree with TRBD2. CDR1 SGHAT and CDR2 FQNNGV come from the germline V gene. This CDR3 has 14 amino acids. V was pared by 4 bases and J by 2 bases, with 3 bases of the junction left unmatched. CDR3 sequence: CASSSGGLTDTQYF. The DNA for the CDR3 is TGTGCCAGCAGCTCGGGAGGCCTCACAGATACGCAGTATTTT.

J is TRBJ1-1 and V is TRBV20-1; D not resolved. Trimming took off 6 bases at V and 3 bases at J, with 8 bases between the two ends. The V gene's germline CDR1 is DFQATT and CDR2 SNEGSKA (reference sequence). CDR3 length equals 11 residues. The CDR3 sequence: CSADGDTEAFF. The CDR3 DNA reads as TGCAGTGCCGACGGCGACACTGAAGCTTTCTTT.

The rearrangement uses TRBV10-3 and TRBJ2-2; 7 nucleotides line up with TRBD1. Per germline, CDR1 ENHRY and CDR2 SYGVKD. The ends lost 8 bases at V and 4 bases at J; junction bases unmatched: 4. The CDR3 extends over 13 amino acids. The DNA of the CDR3 is TGTGCCATCCGGGGACAGCTCACCGGGGAGCTGTTTTTT. Translated: CAIRGQLTGELFF.

The rearrangement links TRBV4-1 to TRBJ2-2; 7 nucleotides match TRBD1. V gave up 3 bases and J gave up 3 bases; unmatched junction bases: 16. Germline assignment: CDR1 MGHRA and CDR2 YSYEKL. This CDR3 is 19 amino acids long. The CDR3 nucleotides are TGCGCCAGCAGCCACCTATCGAGAGGGGGCGGGTGGGACACCGGGGAGCTGTTTTTT. The encoded protein is CASSHLSRGGGWDTGELFF.

J is TRBJ1-4 and V is TRBV2, with TRBD1 matching over 7 bases. This CDR3 spans 14 amino acids. V trimming: 2 bases; J trimming: 8 bases; junction bases outside the gene matches: 5. CDR1 and CDR2 (germline): SNHLY, FYNNEI. The CDR3 protein is CASSEFQGVEKLFF. In DNA, the CDR3 is TGTGCCAGCAGTGAATTCCAGGGGGTAGAAAAACTGTTTTTT.

The chain joins TRBV9 to TRBJ2-4, with TRBD1 matching over 7 bases. Trimming took 3 bases from V and 3 from J; bases not matched to a gene: 3. Germline-derived CDR1 and CDR2 are SGDLS and YYNGEE. The CDR3 contains 14 residues. In DNA form, the CDR3 reads TGTGCCAGCAGCGACCGGGACAGCAAAAACATTCAGTACTTC. It encodes CASSDRDSKNIQYF.

The CDR3: CASRRGPPNTEAFF. The CDR3 DNA sequence: TGCGCCAGCAGGCGAGGACCTCCGAACACTGAAGCTTTCTTT. This chain uses TRBV5-1 with TRBJ1-1, with D uncertain. The germline V gene has CDR1 SGHRS and CDR2 YFSETQ. This CDR3 contains 14 residues. Trimming shortened V by 5 bases and J by 1 base, and 12 bases separated the two germline ends.

This sequence joins TRBV28 and TRBJ1-4, with 8 bases that match TRBD1. Losses at the gene ends were 4 bases for V and 8 bases for J; bases not matched to a gene: 12. CDR3 length: 16 residues. CDR1 is MDHEN and CDR2 is SYDVKM in the germline V gene. This chain's CDR3 is CASSSYRQGSKEKLFF. For the CDR3, the DNA is TGTGCCAGCAGTTCCTATAGACAGGGGTCAAAGGAAAAACTGTTTTTT.

The chain couples TRBV2 to TRBJ2-1; the D is unclear. The germline gives CDR1 SNHLY, CDR2 FYNNEI. The ends were cut back, 3 bases at V and 1 base at J, with 7 bases in the middle. CDR3 length equals 14 residues. This CDR3 reads CASSDLGSYNEQFF. The CDR3 bases are TGTGCCAGCAGTGACTTAGGGTCCTACAATGAGCAGTTCTTC.

This rearrangement joins TRBV15 to TRBJ1-5; TRBD1 aligns across 8 bases. The CDR3 totals 16 residues. J gave up 4 bases and V 3 bases, and 8 bases lay outside the gene matches. Germline assignment: CDR1 LNHNV and CDR2 YYDKDF (reference sequence). CDR3 protein: CATSRSRDRLNQPQHF. The DNA for the CDR3 is TGTGCCACCAGCAGGAGCCGGGACAGGTTAAATCAGCCCCAGCATTTT.

V is TRBV13 and J is TRBJ1-1; TRBD1 matches at 8 bases. The CDR3 is made up of 13 amino acids. The V segment lost 5 bases and the J segment 10 bases; nucleotides outside the gene matches: 9. The germline V gene encodes CDR1 PRHDT and CDR2 FYEKMQ (reference sequence). In DNA, the CDR3 is TGTGCCAGCAGCCCTGCAGGGGGCGCAAGAGCTTTCTTT. Translation gives CASSPAGGARAFF.

The V and J genes are TRBV28 and TRBJ1-2; D gene ambiguous. Germline V lookup: CDR1 MDHEN, CDR2 SYDVKM. Deletions cut 5 bases from V and 8 bases from J, with 9 bases between. This CDR3 region has 11 residues. The CDR3 coding sequence is TGTGCCAGCAGTCGTGCTTGGGGCTACACCTTC. The encoded protein is CASSRAWGYTF.

This chain joins TRBV29-1 and TRBJ2-2, with D perhaps TRBD2 (6 bases). Germline V lookup: CDR1 SQVTM, CDR2 ANQGSEA. V was pared by 4 bases and J by 4 bases, with 13 bases between. The CDR3 is 14 amino acids. The CDR3 region is CSVGGGISTGELFF. In nucleotides, the CDR3 is TGCAGCGTTGGAGGAGGGATAAGCACCGGGGAGCTGTTTTTT.